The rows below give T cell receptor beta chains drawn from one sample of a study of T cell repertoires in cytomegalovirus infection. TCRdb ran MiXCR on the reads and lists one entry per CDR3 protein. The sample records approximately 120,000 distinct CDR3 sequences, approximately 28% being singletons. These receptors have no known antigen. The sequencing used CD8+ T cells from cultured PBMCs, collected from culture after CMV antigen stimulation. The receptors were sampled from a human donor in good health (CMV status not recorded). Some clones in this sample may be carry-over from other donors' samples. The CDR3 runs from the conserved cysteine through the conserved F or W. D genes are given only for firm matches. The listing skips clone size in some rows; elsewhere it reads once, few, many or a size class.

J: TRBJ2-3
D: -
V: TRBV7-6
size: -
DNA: TGTGCCAGCAGCTTAACGGGCCTAGTTGGCGCAGATACGCAGTATTTT
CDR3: CASSLTGLVGADTQYF

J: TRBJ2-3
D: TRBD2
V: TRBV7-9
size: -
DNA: TGTGCCAGCAGCCTCGAGGAACTAGCGGGGGCCACAGATACGCAGTATTTT
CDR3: CASSLEELAGATDTQYF

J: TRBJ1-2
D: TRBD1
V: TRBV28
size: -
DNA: TGTGCCAGCAGTCAGCCCGGGACAGGCCCAGGTGGCTACACCTTC
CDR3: CASSQPGTGPGGYTF

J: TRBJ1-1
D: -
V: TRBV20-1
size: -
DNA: TGCAGTGCTAGAGCCCTTGCCACGAACACTGAAGCTTTCTTT
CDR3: CSARALATNTEAFF

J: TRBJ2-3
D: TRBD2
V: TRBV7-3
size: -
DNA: TGTGCCAGCAGCTTAAAGCCTGGACTAGCACTTTCGGATACGCAGTATTTT
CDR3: CASSLKPGLALSDTQYF

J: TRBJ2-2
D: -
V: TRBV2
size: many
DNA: TGTGCCAGCAGTGCCTACCCTAGTTCCACCGGGGAGCTGTTTTTT
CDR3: CASSAYPSSTGELFF

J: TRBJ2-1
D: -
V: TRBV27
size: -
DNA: TGTGCCAGCAGTTTGAGTCTAGTTAGAAATGAGCAGTTCTTC
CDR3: CASSLSLVRNEQFF

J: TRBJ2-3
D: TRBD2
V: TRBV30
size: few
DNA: TGTGCCTGGAGTGCTCTAGCGGGGTACAGCGATACGCAGTATTTT
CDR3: CAWSALAGYSDTQYF

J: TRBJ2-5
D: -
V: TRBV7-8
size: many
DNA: TGTGCCAGCAGCGGGGCCAGCGGCATGCTACAAGAGACCCAGTACTTC
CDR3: CASSGASGMLQETQYF

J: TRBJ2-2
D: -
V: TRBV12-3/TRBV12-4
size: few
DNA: TGTGCCAGCAGTTTTACCTCCACCGGGGAGCTGTTTTTT
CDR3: CASSFTSTGELFF